Shown below are 15 T cell receptor beta chains from a single sample sequenced in a study of beta chain features in type 1 diabetes. The whole isolated RNA underwent reverse transcription, so sequencing captured expressed TCRB transcripts. Here immunoSEQ multiplex PCR was the method, and the copy in TCRdb shows in-frame clones only, minus some. The sample yields 900,000 or so clones, 17% seen once. Source material: naive CD4+ T cells from blood. These TCRs come from a young woman in good health.

This sequence joins TRBV5-4 and TRBJ2-1; D not resolved. Germline lookup yields CDR1 SGHNT and CDR2 YYREEE (reference sequence). Trimming took 0 bases from V and 0 from J, leaving 7 bases between them. This CDR3 is built from 15 residues. CDR3 sequence (DNA): TGTGCCAGCAGCTTGGACGCCCCCTCCTACAATGAGCAGTTCTTC. Translation gives CASSLDAPSYNEQFF.

In its sample, this clone was seen a few times. The chain uses TRBV20-1 and TRBJ2-3; no clear D gene. Trimming took 4 bases from V and 5 from J, leaving 7 bases between them. This CDR3 has 11 amino acids. Germline values: CDR1 DFQATT, CDR2 SNEGSKA (reference sequence). Here the CDR3 DNA reads TGCAGTGCTAACGCCAAAGATACGCAGTATTTT. It translates to CSANAKDTQYF.

This clone was found a few times. The gene calls are TRBV29-1 and TRBJ2-1, with D possibly being TRBD1 or TRBD2 (6 bases each). Trimming shortened V by 5 bases and J by 4 bases, and 12 bases separated the two germline ends. Germline loops: CDR1 SQVTM, CDR2 ANQGSEA. This CDR3 comprises 13 residues. The CDR3 here is CSVRGELYNEQFF. The CDR3 DNA reads as TGCAGCGTTAGGGGGGAGCTTTACAATGAGCAGTTCTTC.

This clone turned up a few times. The V call is TRBV27, the J call TRBJ2-2; perhaps TRBD2 as D (5 bases). V shed 2 bases and J shed 6 bases, with 10 bases lying between them. CDR3 length: 14 residues. CDR1 is MNHEY and CDR2 is SMNVEV in the germline V gene (reference sequence). The CDR3 DNA is TGTGCCAGCAGTTTAGTTTCAGCGGCCGGGGAGCTGTTTTTT. It translates to CASSLVSAAGELFF.

The gene calls are TRBV4-2 and TRBJ1-4, with D hard to call. The CDR3 runs to 12 residues. The V gene lost 2 bases and the J gene lost 8 bases, with 6 bases spanning the gap. Per the germline V gene, CDR1 is LGHNA and CDR2 is YNFKEQ. CDR3 nucleotides: TGTGCCAGCAGCCAACCAAGCGAAAAACTGTTTTTT. Encoded protein: CASSQPSEKLFF.

In regard to this clone: The same CDR3 is also encoded by other DNA sequences in this sample. The chain has TRBV7-9 and TRBJ2-3, with TRBD2 identical over 11 bases. Germline CDR1 SEHNR, CDR2 FQNEAQ (reference sequence). The CDR3 runs 16 residues. V shed 5 bases and J 0 bases; nucleotides not matched to a gene: 4. The CDR3 here is CASSPRLAGSTDTQYF. The CDR3 DNA follows: TGTGCCAGCAGCCCGAGACTAGCGGGAAGCACAGATACGCAGTATTTT.

This clone has just a few counts. The rearrangement uses TRBV4-2 and TRBJ1-4; D might be TRBD1 (6 bases). Germline CDR1 is LGHNA and CDR2 is YNFKEQ. The CDR3 loop spans 15 amino acids. V dropped 6 bases and J dropped 7 bases, with 18 bases sitting between them. CDR3 coding DNA: TGTGCCAGCAGTCGCTCCGGGACACAAGCTGAAAAACTGTTTTTT. Its protein product is CASSRSGTQAEKLFF.

The chain has TRBV11-3 and TRBJ2-1, with D uncertain. The germline V and J ends were trimmed by 1 base and 9 bases, with 10 bases remaining between them. CDR3 length: 13 residues. Per germline, CDR1 SGHNT and CDR2 YENEEA. DNA for the CDR3: TGTGCCAGCAGCTTAGTCAGCTATGGTGAGCAGTTCTTC. Its protein is CASSLVSYGEQFF.

This clone was counted only a few times. The chain combines TRBV7-9 with TRBJ2-1, with 8 bases matching TRBD2. J gave up 6 bases and V 5 bases, and 6 bases lay outside the gene matches. The germline V gene has CDR1 SEHNR and CDR2 FQNEAQ (reference sequence). The CDR3 sequence is 14 residues long. Here the CDR3 reads CASSVGLVVNEQFF. CDR3 sequence (DNA): TGTGCCAGCAGCGTGGGACTAGTGGTCAATGAGCAGTTCTTC.

The chain combines TRBV27 with TRBJ2-5; weak D call: TRBD1 (5 bases). The CDR3 extends over 15 amino acids. Per the germline V gene, CDR1 is MNHEY and CDR2 is SMNVEV (reference sequence). Trimming removed 4 bases from V and 0 bases from J, with 12 bases in between. The CDR3, as DNA: TGTGCCAGCAGTTCAAATGGGGCGGACCAAGAGACCCAGTACTTC. Amino acid sequence: CASSSNGADQETQYF.

This rearrangement joins TRBV4-3 to TRBJ1-2, with 10 bases identical to TRBD1. The CDR3 consists of 16 residues. V gave up 1 base and J gave up 6 bases; unmatched junction bases: 8. The germline gives CDR1 LGHNA, CDR2 YSLEER. The chain's CDR3 is CASSQAAGQGLNGYTF. The CDR3 DNA reads TGCGCCAGCAGCCAAGCGGCGGGACAGGGGTTGAATGGCTACACCTTC.

This clone has more than one count but fewer than ten. J is TRBJ2-1 and V is TRBV5-1; 7 nucleotides match TRBD1. Germline CDR1 reads SGHRS; CDR2 reads YFSETQ. V was clipped by 4 bases and J by 6 bases; unmatched bases: 16. The CDR3 consists of 17 residues. CDR3 bases: TGCGCCAGCAGCCATTTATCAGGGCTAGCAGGGGGCAATGAGCAGTTCTTC. Protein: CASSHLSGLAGGNEQFF.

The chain has TRBV15 and TRBJ2-1; possibly TRBD1 for D (6 bases). The CDR3 sequence is 15 residues long. Trimming cost V 3 bases and J 5 bases, with 14 bases left between them. Germline lookup yields CDR1 LNHNV and CDR2 YYDKDF (reference sequence). Here the CDR3 reads CATSRGQGLNNEQFF. Here the CDR3 DNA reads TGTGCCACCAGCAGGGGACAAGGGCTTAACAATGAGCAGTTCTTC.

This clone turned up a few times. The chain recombines TRBV29-1 with TRBJ2-7, with D perhaps matching TRBD2 (5 bases). The CDR3 totals 12 residues. Germline-derived CDR1 and CDR2 are SQVTM and ANQGSEA. V was clipped by 7 bases and J by 3 bases, with 13 bases between them. CDR3 amino acids: CSAGLSSYEQYF. DNA for the CDR3: TGCAGCGCGGGGTTATCGAGCTACGAGCAGTACTTC.

The chain has TRBV10-3 and TRBJ2-3, with D possibly being TRBD2 (6 bases). Germline lookup yields CDR1 ENHRY and CDR2 SYGVKD. Trimming removed 2 bases from V and 0 bases from J, with 9 bases in between. There are 15 residues in the CDR3. CDR3 in DNA: TGTGCCATCAGTGAGGTGAGCGGGAGCACAGATACGCAGTATTTT. Its protein product is CAISEVSGSTDTQYF.